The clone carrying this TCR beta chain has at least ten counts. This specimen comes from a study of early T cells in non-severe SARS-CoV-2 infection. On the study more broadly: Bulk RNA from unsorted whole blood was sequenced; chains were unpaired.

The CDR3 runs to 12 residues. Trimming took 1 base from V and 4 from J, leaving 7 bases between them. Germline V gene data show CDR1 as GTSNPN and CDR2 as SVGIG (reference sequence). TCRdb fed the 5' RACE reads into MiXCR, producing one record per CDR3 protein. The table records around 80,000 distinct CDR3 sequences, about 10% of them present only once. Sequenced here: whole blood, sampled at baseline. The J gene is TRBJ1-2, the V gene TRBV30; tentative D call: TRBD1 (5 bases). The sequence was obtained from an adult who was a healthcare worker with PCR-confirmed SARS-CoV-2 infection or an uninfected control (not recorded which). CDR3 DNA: TGTGCCTGGAGTGGACAGATCTATGGCTACACCTTC. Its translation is CAWSGQIYGYTF.